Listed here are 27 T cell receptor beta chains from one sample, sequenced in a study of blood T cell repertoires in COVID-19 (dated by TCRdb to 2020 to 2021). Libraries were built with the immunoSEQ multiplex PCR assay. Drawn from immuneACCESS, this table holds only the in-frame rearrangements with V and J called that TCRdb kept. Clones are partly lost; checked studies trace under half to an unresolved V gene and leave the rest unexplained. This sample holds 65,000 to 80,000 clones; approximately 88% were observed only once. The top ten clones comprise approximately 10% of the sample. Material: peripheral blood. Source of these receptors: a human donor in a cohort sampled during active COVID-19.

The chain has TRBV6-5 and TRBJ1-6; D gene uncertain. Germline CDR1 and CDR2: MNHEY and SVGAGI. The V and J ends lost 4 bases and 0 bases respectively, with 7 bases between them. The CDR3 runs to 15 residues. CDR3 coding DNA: TGTGCCAGCAGTTCTAAGAGCTCCTATAATTCACCCCTCCACTTT. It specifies CASSSKSSYNSPLHF.

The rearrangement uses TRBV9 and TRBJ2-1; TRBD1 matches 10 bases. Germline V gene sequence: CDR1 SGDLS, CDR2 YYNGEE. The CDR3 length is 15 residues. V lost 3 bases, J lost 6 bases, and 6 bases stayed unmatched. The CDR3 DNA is TGTGCCAGCAGCGCCATGACAGGGGGCCTCAATGAGCAGTTCTTC. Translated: CASSAMTGGLNEQFF. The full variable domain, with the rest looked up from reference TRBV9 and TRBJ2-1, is DSGVTQTPKHLITATGQRVTLRCSPRSGDLSVYWYQQSLDQGLQFLIQYYNGEERAKGNILERFSAQQFPDLHSELNLSSLELGDSALYFCASSAMTGGLNEQFFGPGTRLTVL.

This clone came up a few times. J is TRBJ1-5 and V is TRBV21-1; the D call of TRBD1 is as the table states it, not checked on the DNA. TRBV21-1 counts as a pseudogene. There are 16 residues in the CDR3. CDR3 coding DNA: TGTGCCAGCAGCAAAGAAGAGACAGGGGACAATCAGCCCCAGCATTTT. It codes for CASSKEETGDNQPQHF.

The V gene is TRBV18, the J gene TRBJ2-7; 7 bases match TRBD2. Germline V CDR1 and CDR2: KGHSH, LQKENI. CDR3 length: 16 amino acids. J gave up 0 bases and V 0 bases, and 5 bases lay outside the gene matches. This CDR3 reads CASSPPGRTPSYEQYF. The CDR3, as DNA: TGTGCCAGCTCACCACCCGGGAGGACCCCCTCCTACGAGCAGTACTTC.

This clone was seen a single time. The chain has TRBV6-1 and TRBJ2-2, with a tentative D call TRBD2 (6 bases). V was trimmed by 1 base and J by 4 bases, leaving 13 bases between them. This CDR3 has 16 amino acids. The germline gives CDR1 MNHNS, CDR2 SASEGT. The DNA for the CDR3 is TGTGCCAGCAGTGAAGGGCGGGACTTTTTCACCGGGGAGCTGTTTTTT. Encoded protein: CASSEGRDFFTGELFF.

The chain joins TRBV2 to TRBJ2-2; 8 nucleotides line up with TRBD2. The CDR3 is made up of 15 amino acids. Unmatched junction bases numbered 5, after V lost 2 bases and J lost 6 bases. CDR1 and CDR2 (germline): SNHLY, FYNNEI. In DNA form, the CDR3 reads TGTGCCAGCAGTGAAAGGGGACTAGTTGCCGGGGAGCTGTTTTTT. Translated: CASSERGLVAGELFF.

CDR3 nucleotides: TGTGCCAGCAGCTTGCGGGGATTCTACGAGCAGTACTTC. It translates to CASSLRGFYEQYF. The V call is TRBV5-6, the J call TRBJ2-7, with D maybe TRBD2 (5 bases). From germline, CDR1 is SGHDT and CDR2 YYEEEE. Trimming left V 1 base short and J 3 bases short, with 8 bases between. This CDR3 region has 13 residues.

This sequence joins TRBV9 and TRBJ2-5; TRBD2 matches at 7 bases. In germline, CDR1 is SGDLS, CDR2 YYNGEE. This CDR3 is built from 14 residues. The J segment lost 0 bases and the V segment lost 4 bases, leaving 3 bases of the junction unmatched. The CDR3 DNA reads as TGTGCCAGCAGCCCTGGGGGGGACCAAGAGACCCAGTACTTC. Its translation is CASSPGGDQETQYF.

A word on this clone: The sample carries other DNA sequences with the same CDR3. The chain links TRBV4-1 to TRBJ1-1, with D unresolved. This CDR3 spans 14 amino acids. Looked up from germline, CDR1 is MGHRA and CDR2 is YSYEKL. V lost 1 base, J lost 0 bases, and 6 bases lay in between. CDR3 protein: CASSQVGLNTEAFF. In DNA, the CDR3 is TGCGCCAGCAGCCAAGTCGGGTTGAACACTGAAGCTTTCTTT.

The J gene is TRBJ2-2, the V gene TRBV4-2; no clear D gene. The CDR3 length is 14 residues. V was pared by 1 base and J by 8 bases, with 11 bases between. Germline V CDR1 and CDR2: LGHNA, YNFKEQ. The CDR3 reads CASSQGSLTGELFF. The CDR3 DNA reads TGTGCCAGCAGCCAAGGCTCCTTGACTGGGGAGCTGTTTTTT.

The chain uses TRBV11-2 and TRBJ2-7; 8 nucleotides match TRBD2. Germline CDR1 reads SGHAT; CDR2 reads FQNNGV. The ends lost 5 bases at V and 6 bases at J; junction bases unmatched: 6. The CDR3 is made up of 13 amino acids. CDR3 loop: CASSPGLALEQYF. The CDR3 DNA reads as TGTGCCAGCAGCCCCGGACTAGCTCTCGAGCAGTACTTC.

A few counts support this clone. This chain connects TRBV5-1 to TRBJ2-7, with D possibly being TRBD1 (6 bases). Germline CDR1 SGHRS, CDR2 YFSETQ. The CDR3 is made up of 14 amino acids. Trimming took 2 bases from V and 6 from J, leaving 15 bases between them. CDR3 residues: CASSFGTQTSEQYF. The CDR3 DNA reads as TGCGCCAGCAGCTTTGGGACACAAACTAGCGAGCAGTACTTC.

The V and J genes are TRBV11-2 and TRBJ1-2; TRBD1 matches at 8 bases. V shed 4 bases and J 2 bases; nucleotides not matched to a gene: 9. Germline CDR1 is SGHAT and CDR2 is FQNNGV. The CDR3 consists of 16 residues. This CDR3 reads CASSSMGRTGNYGYTF. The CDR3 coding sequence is TGTGCCAGCAGCTCAATGGGCCGGACAGGGAACTATGGCTACACCTTC.

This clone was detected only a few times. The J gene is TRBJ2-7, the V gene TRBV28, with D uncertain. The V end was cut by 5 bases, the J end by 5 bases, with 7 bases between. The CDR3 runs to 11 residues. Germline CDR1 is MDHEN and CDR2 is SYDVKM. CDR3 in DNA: TGTGCCAGCAGTCGACAAAACGAGCAGTACTTC. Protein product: CASSRQNEQYF.

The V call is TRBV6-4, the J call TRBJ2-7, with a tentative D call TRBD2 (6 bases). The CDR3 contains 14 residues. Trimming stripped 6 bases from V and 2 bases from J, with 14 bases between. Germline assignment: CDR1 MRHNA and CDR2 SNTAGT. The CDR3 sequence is CASRGTHPTYEQYF. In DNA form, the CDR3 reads TGTGCCAGCAGGGGGACTCACCCCACCTACGAGCAGTACTTC.

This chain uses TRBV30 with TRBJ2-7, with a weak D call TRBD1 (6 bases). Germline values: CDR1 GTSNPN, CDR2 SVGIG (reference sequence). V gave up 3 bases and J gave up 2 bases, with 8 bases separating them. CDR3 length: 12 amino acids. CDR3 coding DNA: TGTGCCTGGAGGACAGGCACCTACGAGCAGTACTTC. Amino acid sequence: CAWRTGTYEQYF.

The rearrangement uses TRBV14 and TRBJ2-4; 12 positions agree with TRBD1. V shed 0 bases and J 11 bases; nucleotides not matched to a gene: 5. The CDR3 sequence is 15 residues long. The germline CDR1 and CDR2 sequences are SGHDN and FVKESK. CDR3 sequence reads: CASSQDVGTGGFQYF. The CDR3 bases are TGTGCCAGCAGCCAAGACGTCGGGACAGGGGGCTTTCAGTACTTC.

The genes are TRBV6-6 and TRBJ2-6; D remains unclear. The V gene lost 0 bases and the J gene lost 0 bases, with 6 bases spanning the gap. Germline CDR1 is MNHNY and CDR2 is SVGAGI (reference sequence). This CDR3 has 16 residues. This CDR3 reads CASSYSISSGANVLTF. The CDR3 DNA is TGTGCCAGCAGTTACTCGATTAGCTCTGGGGCCAACGTCCTGACTTTC.

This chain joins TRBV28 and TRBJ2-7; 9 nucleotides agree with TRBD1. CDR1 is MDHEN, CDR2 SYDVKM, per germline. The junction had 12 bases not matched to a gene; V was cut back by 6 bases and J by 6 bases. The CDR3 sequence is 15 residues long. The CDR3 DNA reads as TGTGCCAGCAGGGGGGGACAGGGAAGGCTGGGCGAGCAGTACTTC. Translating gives CASRGGQGRLGEQYF.

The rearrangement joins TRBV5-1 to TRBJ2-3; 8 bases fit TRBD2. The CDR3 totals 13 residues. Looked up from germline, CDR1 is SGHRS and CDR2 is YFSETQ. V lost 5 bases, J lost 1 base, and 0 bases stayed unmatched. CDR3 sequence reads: CASRTSGTDTQYF. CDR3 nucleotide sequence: TGCGCCAGCAGGACTAGCGGCACAGATACGCAGTATTTT.

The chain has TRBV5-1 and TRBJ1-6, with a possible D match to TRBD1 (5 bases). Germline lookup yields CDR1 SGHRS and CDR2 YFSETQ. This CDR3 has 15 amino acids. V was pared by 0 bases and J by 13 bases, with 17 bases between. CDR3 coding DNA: TGCGCCAGCAGCTTGGAGGGGCCACCCCGGGGGCCCCTCCACTTT. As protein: CASSLEGPPRGPLHF.

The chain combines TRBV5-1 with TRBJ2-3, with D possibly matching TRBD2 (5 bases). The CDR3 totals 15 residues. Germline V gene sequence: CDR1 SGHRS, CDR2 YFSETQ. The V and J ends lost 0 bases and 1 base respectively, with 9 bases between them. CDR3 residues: CASSLGPEGTDTQYF. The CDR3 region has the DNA TGCGCCAGCAGCTTGGGGCCGGAGGGCACAGATACGCAGTATTTT.

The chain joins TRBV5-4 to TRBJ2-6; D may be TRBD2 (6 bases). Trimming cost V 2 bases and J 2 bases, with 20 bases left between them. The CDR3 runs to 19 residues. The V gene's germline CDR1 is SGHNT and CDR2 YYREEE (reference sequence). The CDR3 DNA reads TGTGCCAGCAGCTTAGGCGGGGCTGTAAATAACCCTGGGGCCAACGTCCTGACTTTC. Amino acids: CASSLGGAVNNPGANVLTF.

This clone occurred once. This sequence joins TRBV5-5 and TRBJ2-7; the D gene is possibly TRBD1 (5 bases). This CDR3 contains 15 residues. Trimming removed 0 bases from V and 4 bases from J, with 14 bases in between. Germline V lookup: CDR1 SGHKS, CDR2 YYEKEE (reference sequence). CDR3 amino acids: CASSLAVTDAYEQYF. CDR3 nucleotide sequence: TGTGCCAGCAGCTTGGCCGTGACAGACGCTTACGAGCAGTACTTC. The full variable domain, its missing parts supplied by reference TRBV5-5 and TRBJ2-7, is DAGVTQSPTHLIKTRGQQVTLRCSPISGHKSVSWYQQVLGQGPQFIFQYYEKEERGRGNFPDRFSARQFPNYSSELNVNALLLGDSALYLCASSLAVTDAYEQYFGPGTRLTVT.

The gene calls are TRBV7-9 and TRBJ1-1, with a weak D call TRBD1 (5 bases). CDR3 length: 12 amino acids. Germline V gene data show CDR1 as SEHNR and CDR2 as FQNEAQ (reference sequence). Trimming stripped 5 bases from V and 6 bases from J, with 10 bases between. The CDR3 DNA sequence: TGTGCCAGCAGCCCGGCGGGGGCTGAAGCTTTCTTT. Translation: CASSPAGAEAFF.

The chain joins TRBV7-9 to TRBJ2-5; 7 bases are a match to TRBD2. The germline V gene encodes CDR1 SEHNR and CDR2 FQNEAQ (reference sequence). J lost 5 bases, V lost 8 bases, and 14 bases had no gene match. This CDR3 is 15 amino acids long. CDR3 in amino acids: CASGKGLAEGETQYF. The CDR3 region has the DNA TGTGCCAGCGGAAAGGGGCTAGCGGAGGGGGAGACCCAGTACTTC.

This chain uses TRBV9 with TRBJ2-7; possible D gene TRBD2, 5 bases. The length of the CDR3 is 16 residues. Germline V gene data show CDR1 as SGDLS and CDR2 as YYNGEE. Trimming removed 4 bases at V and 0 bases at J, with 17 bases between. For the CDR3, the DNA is TGTGCCAGCAGCACCGGGGTCCGGGCCACCTCCTACGAGCAGTACTTC. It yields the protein CASSTGVRATSYEQYF. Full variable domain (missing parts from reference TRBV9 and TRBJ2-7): DSGVTQTPKHLITATGQRVTLRCSPRSGDLSVYWYQQSLDQGLQFLIQYYNGEERAKGNILERFSAQQFPDLHSELNLSSLELGDSALYFCASSTGVRATSYEQYFGPGTRLTVT.